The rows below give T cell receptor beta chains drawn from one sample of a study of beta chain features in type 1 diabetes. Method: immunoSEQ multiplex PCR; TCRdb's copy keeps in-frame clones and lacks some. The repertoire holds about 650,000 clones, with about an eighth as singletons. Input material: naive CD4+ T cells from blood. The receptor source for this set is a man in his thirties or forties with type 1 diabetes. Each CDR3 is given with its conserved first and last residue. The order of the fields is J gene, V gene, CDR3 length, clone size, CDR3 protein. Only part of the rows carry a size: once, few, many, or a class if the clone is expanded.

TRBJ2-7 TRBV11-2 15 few CASSFSVTGGDEQYF
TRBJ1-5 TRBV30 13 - CAWSILGNQPQHF
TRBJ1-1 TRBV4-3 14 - CASSQAPGRTEAFF
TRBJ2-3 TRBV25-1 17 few CASSARTSGGARNTQYF
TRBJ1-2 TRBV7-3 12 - CASSRDNHGYTF
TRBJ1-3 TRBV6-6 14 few CASTYRGLADTIYF
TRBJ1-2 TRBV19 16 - CASSIDRGGLGYGYTF
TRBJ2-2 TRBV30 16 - CAWSVRSRGDTGELFF
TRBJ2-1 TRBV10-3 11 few CAISEYNEQFF
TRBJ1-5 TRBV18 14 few CASSPNGGDQPQHF
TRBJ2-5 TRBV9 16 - CASSVEGGYREETQYF
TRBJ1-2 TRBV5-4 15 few CASSLPWQGKVGYTF
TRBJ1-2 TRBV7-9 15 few CASSLAGASNYGYTF
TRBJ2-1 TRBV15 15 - CATSRDRTVGGEQFF
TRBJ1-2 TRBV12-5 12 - CASGPDTYGYTF
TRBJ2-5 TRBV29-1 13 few CSVQAAREETQYF
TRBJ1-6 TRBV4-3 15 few CASSQVLQGQSPLHF
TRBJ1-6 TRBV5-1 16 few CASSLWPVYLNSPLHF
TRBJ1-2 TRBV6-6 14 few CASSWGQAPYGYTF
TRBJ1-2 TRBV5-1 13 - CASSPGGTEGYTF
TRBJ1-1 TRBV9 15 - CASSVLPDTNTEAFF
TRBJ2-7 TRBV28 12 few CASTIHGTPAYF
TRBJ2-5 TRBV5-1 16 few CASSIGQGAIQETQYF
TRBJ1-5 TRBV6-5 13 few CASRRGGGQPQHF
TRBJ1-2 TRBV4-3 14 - CASSQGPGLYGYTF
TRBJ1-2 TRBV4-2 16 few CASSQEWGPEQNGYTF
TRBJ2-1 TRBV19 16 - CASSTEGQPSYNEQFF
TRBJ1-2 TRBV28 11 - CATGPNYGYTF
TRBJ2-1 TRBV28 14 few CASSPGTRGNEQFF
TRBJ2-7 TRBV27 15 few CASRLTSGGAYEQYF
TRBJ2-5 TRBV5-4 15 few CASSSSGRLKETQYF
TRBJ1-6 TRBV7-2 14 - CASSLGWGNSPLHF
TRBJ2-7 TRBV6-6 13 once CASSYDRSYEQYF
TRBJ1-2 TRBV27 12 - CASRADRRGYTF
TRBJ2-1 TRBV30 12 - CAWSIVAGEQFF
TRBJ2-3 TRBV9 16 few CASSPRAPSSTDTQYF
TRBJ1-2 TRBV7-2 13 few CASSTDRQKGYTF
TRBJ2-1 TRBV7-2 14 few CAIPKTDSYNEQFF
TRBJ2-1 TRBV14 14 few CASSQVQGTDEQFF
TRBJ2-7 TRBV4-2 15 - CASSQVVDSPYEQYF
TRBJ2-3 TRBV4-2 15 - CASSPGADLGDTQYF
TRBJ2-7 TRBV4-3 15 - CASSLLRDSPYEQYF
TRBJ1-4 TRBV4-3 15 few CASSQVTNRGEKLFF
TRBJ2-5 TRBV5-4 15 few CASSSPGGVGETQYF
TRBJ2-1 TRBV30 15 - CAWSPVPWGYNEQFF
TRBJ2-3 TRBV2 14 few CASSGLETRNTQYF
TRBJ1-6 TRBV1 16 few CTSSQEPGSYNSPLHF
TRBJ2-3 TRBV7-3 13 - CASSSGRGDTQYF
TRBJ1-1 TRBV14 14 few CASSPQGVSTEAFF
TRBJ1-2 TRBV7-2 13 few CASSLQGEDGYTF
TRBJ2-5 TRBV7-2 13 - CASSQDRGRLQYF
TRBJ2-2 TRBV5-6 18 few CASSFTFRRVIVTGELFF
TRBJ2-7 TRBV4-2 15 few CASTQSRGGSYEQYF
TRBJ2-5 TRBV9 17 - CASSVGFAGGIQETQYF
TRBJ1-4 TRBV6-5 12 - CASSPGTEKLFF
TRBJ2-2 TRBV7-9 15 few CASSPSHRGTGELFF
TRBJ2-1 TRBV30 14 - CAWRPLVSYNEQFF
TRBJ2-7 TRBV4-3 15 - CASSQGPGQGAEQYF
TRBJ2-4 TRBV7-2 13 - CASSFPAKNIQYF
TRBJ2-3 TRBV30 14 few CALTQGSPNEKQYF